This TCR beta chain stems from a study of blood T cell repertoires in COVID-19. Study details: T cells, B-cell-depleted T cells, or PBMCs provided the cDNA or gDNA that served as material.

In the source study's methods: Nucleated cell counts were estimated from reference gene primer amplification. TCRdb's table, derived via immunoSEQ multiplex PCR, lists solely in-frame clones and lacks some. The V and J calls and clone size come from that table; D and trimming were worked out from the DNA. The sample yields 350,000 or so clones, approximately 89% seen once. V shed 7 bases and J shed 4 bases, with 14 bases lying between them. The V gene's germline CDR1 is SNHLY and CDR2 FYNNEI. The CDR3 spans 14 residues. The clonotype comes from a woman in her fifties or sixties with COVID-19, enrolled during active disease. Sequences were obtained from peripheral blood. The V gene is TRBV2, the J gene TRBJ1-5; D remains ambiguous. This chain's CDR3 is CASTVYKVNQPQHF. DNA of the CDR3: TGTGCCAGCACAGTTTATAAAGTTAATCAGCCCCAGCATTTT.